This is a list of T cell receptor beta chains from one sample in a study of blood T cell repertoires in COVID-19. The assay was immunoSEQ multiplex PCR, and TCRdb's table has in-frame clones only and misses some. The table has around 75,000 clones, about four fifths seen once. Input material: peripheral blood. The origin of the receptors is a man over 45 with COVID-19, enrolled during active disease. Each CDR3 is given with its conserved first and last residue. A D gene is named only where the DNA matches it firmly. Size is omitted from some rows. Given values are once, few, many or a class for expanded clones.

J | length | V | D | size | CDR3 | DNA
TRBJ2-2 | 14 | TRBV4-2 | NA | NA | CASSHSLSGGELFF | TGTGCCAGCAGCCATTCACTGTCCGGCGGGGAGCTGTTTTTT
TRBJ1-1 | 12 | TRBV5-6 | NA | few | CASSRLGAEAFF | TGTGCCAGCAGCCGGCTAGGGGCTGAAGCTTTCTTT
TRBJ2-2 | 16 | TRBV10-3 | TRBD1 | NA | CAISETGTANTGELFF | TGTGCCATCAGTGAGACCGGGACAGCGAACACCGGGGAGCTGTTTTTT
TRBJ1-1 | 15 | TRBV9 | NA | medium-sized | CASSPYQGPNVKAFF | TGTGCCAGCAGCCCATACCAGGGCCCAAACGTGAAAGCTTTCTTT
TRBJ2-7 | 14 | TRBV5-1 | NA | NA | CASKTGSFSYEQYF | TGCGCCAGCAAAACCGGGTCCTTCTCCTACGAGCAGTACTTC
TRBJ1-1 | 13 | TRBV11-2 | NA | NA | CASSLGSGTEAFF | TGTGCCAGCAGCTTAGGCTCGGGGACTGAAGCTTTCTTT
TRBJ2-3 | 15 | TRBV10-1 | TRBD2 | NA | CASSETSGGTDTQYF | TGCGCCAGCAGTGAGACTAGCGGGGGTACAGATACGCAGTATTTT
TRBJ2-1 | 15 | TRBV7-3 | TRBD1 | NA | CASSLLGQGAGEQFF | TGTGCCAGCAGCCTCTTGGGACAGGGGGCTGGAGAGCAGTTCTTC
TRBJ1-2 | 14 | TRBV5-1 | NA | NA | CASSLALEVDGYTF | TGCGCCAGCAGCTTGGCCCTCGAGGTCGATGGCTACACCTTC
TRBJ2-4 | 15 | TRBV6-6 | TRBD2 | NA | CASSRSGDTKNIQYF | TGTGCCAGCAGTCGGAGCGGGGATACCAAAAACATTCAGTACTTC
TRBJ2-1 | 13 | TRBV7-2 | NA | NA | CASSPYPGEEQFF | TGTGCCAGCAGTCCCTACCCAGGGGAAGAGCAGTTCTTC
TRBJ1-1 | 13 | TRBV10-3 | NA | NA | CATGKEGDTEAFF | TGTGCCACAGGTAAGGAGGGAGACACTGAAGCTTTCTTT
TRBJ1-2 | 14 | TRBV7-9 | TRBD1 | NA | CASSSRRDSDGYTF | TGTGCCAGCAGCTCCAGAAGGGACAGCGATGGCTACACCTTC
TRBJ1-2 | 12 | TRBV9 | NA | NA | CASSAANYGYTF | TGTGCCAGCAGCGCCGCTAACTATGGCTACACCTTC
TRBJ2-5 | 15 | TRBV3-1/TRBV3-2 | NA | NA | CASSIGQGSGETQYF | TGTGCCAGCAGCATAGGGCAGGGGTCGGGAGAGACCCAGTACTTC
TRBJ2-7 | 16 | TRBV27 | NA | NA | CASSLSFRGRLNKQYF | TGTGCCAGCAGTTTATCGTTCAGGGGGAGGTTGAACAAGCAGTACTTC
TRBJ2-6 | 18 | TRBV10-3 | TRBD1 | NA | CAISADGTGRSGANVLTF | TGTGCCATCAGTGCCGACGGGACAGGGCGTTCTGGGGCCAACGTCCTGACTTTC
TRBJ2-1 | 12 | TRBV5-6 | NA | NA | CASSLADNEQFF | TGTGCCAGCAGCTTGGCGGACAATGAGCAGTTCTTC
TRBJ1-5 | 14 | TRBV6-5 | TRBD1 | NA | CASRRTGRNQPQHF | TGTGCCAGCAGACGGACAGGGCGCAATCAGCCCCAGCATTTT
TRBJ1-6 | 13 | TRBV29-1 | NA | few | CSVGGGEGSPLHF | TGCAGCGTTGGCGGGGGCGAGGGTTCACCCCTCCACTTT
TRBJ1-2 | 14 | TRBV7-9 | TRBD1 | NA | CASSRTGVNYGYTF | TGTGCCAGCAGCCGGACAGGAGTTAACTATGGCTACACCTTC